Below are 21 T cell receptor beta chains sequenced from a single sample in a study of blood T cell repertoires in COVID-19. Clones were read by immunoSEQ multiplex PCR, and TCRdb kept only the in-frame ones, dropping some. This sample has around 170,000 clones, with approximately 74% found just once. The sample taken for sequencing was peripheral blood. These TCRs come from an elderly woman with acute or convalescent COVID-19.

The chain employs TRBV4-2 and TRBJ2-5; TRBD1 matches at 9 bases. Looked up from germline, CDR1 is LGHNA and CDR2 is YNFKEQ. This CDR3 spans 14 amino acids. Unmatched junction bases numbered 3, after V lost 4 bases and J lost 3 bases. CDR3 in DNA: TGTGCCAGCAGCCCCGGACAGGGGAAAGAGACCCAGTACTTC. Translated, it gives CASSPGQGKETQYF.

CDR3 DNA: TGTGCCAGCAGTGTGGGCAGGGGTAATGAAAAACTGTTTTTT. Protein sequence: CASSVGRGNEKLFF. The J gene is TRBJ1-4, the V gene TRBV2, with D maybe TRBD1 (6 bases). Trimming removed 4 bases at V and 4 bases at J, with 10 bases between. The CDR3 runs to 14 residues. From germline, CDR1 is SNHLY and CDR2 FYNNEI.

The chain has TRBV3-1 (or the pseudogene TRBV3-2) and TRBJ2-5, with 7 positions matching TRBD2. The CDR3 runs to 14 residues. J was trimmed by 4 bases and V by 2 bases; bases with no gene match: 4. Germline V gene data show CDR1 as LGHDT and CDR2 as YNNKEL (reference sequence). This chain's CDR3 is CASSQIAGGETQYF. The CDR3 nucleotides are TGTGCCAGCAGCCAAATAGCGGGTGGAGAGACCCAGTACTTC.

The chain is built from TRBV29-1 and TRBJ2-5, with D perhaps matching TRBD1 (6 bases). CDR1 SQVTM and CDR2 ANQGSEA come from the germline V gene. CDR3 length: 12 residues. V shed 6 bases and J shed 5 bases, with 13 bases lying between them. The DNA of the CDR3 is TGCAGCGTCGCAGGGGTTTCGGAGACCCAGTACTTC. Its translation: CSVAGVSETQYF.

V and J are TRBV6-2 or TRBV6-3 and TRBJ2-1, with 8 bases identical to TRBD1. V lost 2 bases to trimming and J lost 5 bases; unmatched junction nucleotides: 17. This CDR3 comprises 19 residues. Per germline, CDR1 MNHEY and CDR2 SVGEGT. The CDR3 nucleotides read TGTGCCAGCAGTTACGCAGGACAGGGACCGCTTATCTCTAACAATGAGCAGTTCTTC. It codes for CASSYAGQGPLISNNEQFF.

CDR3 sequence (DNA): TGTGCCAGCTCACCACTCCCGGGACTAGCGGGAGGTAGCTCCTACAATGAGCAGTTCTTC. This sequence encodes CASSPLPGLAGGSSYNEQFF. The gene calls are TRBV18 and TRBJ2-1; 15 nucleotides agree with TRBD2. V lost 1 base and J lost 0; bases outside the gene matches: 7. The CDR3 spans 20 residues. Germline CDR1 reads KGHSH; CDR2 reads LQKENI.

The gene calls are TRBV11-2 and TRBJ1-4; 8 nucleotides align to TRBD1. With V trimmed by 1 base and J by 8 bases, 9 bases remained unmatched. Germline V gene sequence: CDR1 SGHAT, CDR2 FQNNGV. The CDR3 consists of 16 residues. The CDR3 DNA follows: TGTGCCAGCAGCTTAGGATCTACAGGGGGATGGGAAAAACTGTTTTTT. This encodes CASSLGSTGGWEKLFF.

The CDR3 DNA reads TGTGCCAGCGAACCGCCGGGACAGGGGGCCGGGGAGCTGTTTTTT. It translates to CASEPPGQGAGELFF. This chain links TRBV28 with TRBJ2-2, with 11 nucleotides matching TRBD1. Trimming took 8 bases from V and 6 from J; bases not matched to a gene: 8. Germline values: CDR1 MDHEN, CDR2 SYDVKM. The CDR3 spans 15 residues. Full variable domain (remainder filled in from reference TRBV28 and TRBJ2-2): DVKVTQSSRYLVKRTGEKVFLECVQDMDHENMFWYRQDPGLGLRLIYFSYDVKMKEKGDIPEGYSVSREKKERFSLILESASTNQTSMYLCASEPPGQGAGELFFGEGSRLTVL.

The chain is built from TRBV11-2 and TRBJ2-5; D possibly corresponds to TRBD1 (6 bases). CDR3 length: 15 amino acids. Per germline, CDR1 SGHAT and CDR2 FQNNGV. V was cut by 1 base and J by 5 bases, with 14 bases left in between. The CDR3 here is CASSLGGRGQETQYF. The CDR3 nucleotides are TGTGCCAGCAGCTTAGGGGGCAGGGGTCAGGAGACCCAGTACTTC.

This chain connects TRBV28 to TRBJ1-4; maybe TRBD1 (5 bases). This CDR3 is 16 amino acids long. Germline CDR1 reads MDHEN; CDR2 reads SYDVKM. Trimming removed 5 bases at V and 0 bases at J, with 13 bases between. DNA of the CDR3: TGTGCCAGCAGTACCGGGACTCGAGCAACTAATGAAAAACTGTTTTTT. Residues: CASSTGTRATNEKLFF. Full variable domain (remainder filled in from reference TRBV28 and TRBJ1-4): DVKVTQSSRYLVKRTGEKVFLECVQDMDHENMFWYRQDPGLGLRLIYFSYDVKMKEKGDIPEGYSVSREKKERFSLILESASTNQTSMYLCASSTGTRATNEKLFFGSGTQLSVL.

V usage is TRBV28 and J usage is TRBJ2-2; TRBD2 matches at 11 bases. Per germline, CDR1 MDHEN and CDR2 SYDVKM. CDR3 length equals 17 residues. After removal of 5 bases from V and 1 base from J, the junction contained 6 bases not matched to a gene. The CDR3 spells CASSNPGLAENTGELFF. CDR3 nucleotide sequence: TGTGCCAGCAGTAATCCGGGACTAGCGGAGAACACCGGGGAGCTGTTTTTT.

The genes are TRBV10-3 and TRBJ2-5, with D possibly matching TRBD2 (6 bases). The V gene lost 3 bases and the J gene lost 5 bases, with 16 bases spanning the gap. This CDR3 comprises 15 residues. CDR1 and CDR2 from the germline V gene are ENHRY and SYGVKD. CDR3 in DNA: TGTGCCATCAGTGAATCGCAGGCGGCGGGGGAGACCCAGTACTTC. Translation: CAISESQAAGETQYF.

This clone was counted only a few times. The chain recombines TRBV6-5 with TRBJ2-7, with D possibly TRBD2 on 5 matching bases. The length of the CDR3 is 15 residues. Looked up from germline, CDR1 is MNHEY and CDR2 is SVGAGI. V lost 0 bases to trimming and J lost 2 bases, with 11 bases between them. The CDR3 DNA follows: TGTGCCAGCAGTTACTCCCCCCCCGGGACCTACGAGCAGTACTTC. Translated: CASSYSPPGTYEQYF.

This chain joins TRBV19 and TRBJ1-5, with D unresolved. V gave up 9 bases and J gave up 5 bases, with 14 bases separating them. The CDR3 loop spans 13 amino acids. Germline V gene data show CDR1 as LNHDA and CDR2 as SQIVND (reference sequence). The CDR3 DNA sequence: TGTGCCAGCCGTAGTTTCTACGATCAGCCCCAGCATTTT. Translation gives CASRSFYDQPQHF.

DNA of the CDR3: TGTGCCAGCAGCCCGATCTTTGCAGGCACTGAAGCTTTCTTT. It codes for CASSPIFAGTEAFF. The chain couples TRBV7-8 to TRBJ1-1; D is uncertain. V was clipped by 5 bases and J by 4 bases, with 14 bases between them. Germline-derived CDR1 and CDR2 are SGHVS and FQNEAQ. The length of the CDR3 is 14 residues.

This chain links TRBV29-1 with TRBJ2-3; a possible D gene is TRBD2 (6 bases). V lost 0 bases and J lost 6, with 16 bases in between. Germline V gene sequence: CDR1 SQVTM, CDR2 ANQGSEA. The CDR3 totals 15 residues. CDR3 sequence reads: CSVEDWWEEGDTQYF. As DNA, the CDR3 is TGCAGCGTTGAAGATTGGTGGGAGGAGGGGGATACGCAGTATTTT.

This chain joins TRBV6-5 and TRBJ2-3, with TRBD2 identical over 16 bases. The CDR3 is 16 amino acids. Per germline, CDR1 MNHEY and CDR2 SVGAGI. V lost 0 bases and J lost 6; bases outside the gene matches: 0. CDR3 DNA: TGTGCCAGCAGTTACTCGGGACTAGCGGGAGGGGATACGCAGTATTTT. It encodes CASSYSGLAGGDTQYF.

The chain links TRBV10-3 to TRBJ1-1; 8 bases line up with TRBD1. Germline V gives CDR1 ENHRY, CDR2 SYGVKD. After removal of 2 bases from V and 5 bases from J, the junction contained 7 bases not matched to a gene. The CDR3 sequence is 15 residues long. This CDR3 is CAISERNRGNTEAFF. In nucleotides, the CDR3 is TGTGCCATCAGTGAGCGTAACAGGGGGAATACTGAAGCTTTCTTT.

This clone appeared once. The rearrangement uses TRBV27 and TRBJ2-7, with 8 bases matching TRBD2. CDR1 MNHEY and CDR2 SMNVEV come from the germline V gene (reference sequence). The J segment lost 4 bases and the V segment lost 5 bases, leaving 7 bases of the junction unmatched. This CDR3 is built from 14 residues. The CDR3: CASSAQGGRYEQYF. As DNA, the CDR3 is TGTGCCAGCAGTGCACAAGGCGGGAGGTACGAGCAGTACTTC.

CDR3 loop: CASTLFHRRNYGYTF. The CDR3 nucleotides read TGTGCCAGCACTTTATTTCACCGGAGAAACTATGGCTACACCTTC. The chain employs TRBV25-1 and TRBJ1-2; D unclear. The CDR3 loop spans 15 amino acids. Germline lookup yields CDR1 MGHDK and CDR2 SYGVNS. V lost 7 bases to trimming and J lost 2 bases, with 17 bases between them.

Note on this clone: A read error may produce the germline difference seen at one junction end. CDR3 DNA: TGCGCCGGGACTAGCGGAAAAAGCTCCTACAATGAGCAGTTCTTC. Translated: CAGTSGKSSYNEQFF. The V call is TRBV5-4, the J call TRBJ2-1; 11 bases align to TRBD2. CDR1 and CDR2 from the germline V gene are SGHNT and YYREEE (reference sequence). There are 15 residues in the CDR3.